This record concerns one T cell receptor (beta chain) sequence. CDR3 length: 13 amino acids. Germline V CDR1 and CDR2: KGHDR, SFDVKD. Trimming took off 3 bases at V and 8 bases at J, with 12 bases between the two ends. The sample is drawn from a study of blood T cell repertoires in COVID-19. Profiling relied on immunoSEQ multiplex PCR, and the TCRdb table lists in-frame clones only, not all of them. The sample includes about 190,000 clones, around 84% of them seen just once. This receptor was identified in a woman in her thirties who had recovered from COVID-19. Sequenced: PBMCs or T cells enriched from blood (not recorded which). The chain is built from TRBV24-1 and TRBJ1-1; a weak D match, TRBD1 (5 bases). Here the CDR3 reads CATSDRGRREAFF. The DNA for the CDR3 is TGTGCCACCAGTGATCGGGGGAGGAGAGAAGCTTTCTTT.